This TCR beta chain was retrieved from a study of blood T cell repertoires in COVID-19 (dated by TCRdb to the early 2020s). Broadly, across the study: Collaborator samples came from the United States, Italy and Spain and covered acute and convalescent phases of COVID-19. The material from the prospective study consisted of cDNA or gDNA derived from T cells, B-cell-depleted T cells, or PBMCs. Deeply sampled blood TCRbeta repertoires from subjects exposed to, actively infected with, or recovered from COVID-19 were included in the dataset. The repertoires were made available in a free public database intended to serve as a resource for research on the immune response to SARS-CoV-2. Samples came from the ongoing ImmuneRACE study (first 160 participants) plus 1,254 subjects from 6 global collaborators. Nearly every sample came with metadata listing a de-identified subject ID, COVID-19 status, age in years and sex. Where available, HLA class I and class II types were obtained from metadata supplied by the sample provider rather than from assay-based typing.

The germline V gene gives CDR1 as MNHNS and CDR2 as SASEGT. The cysteine opens and the phenylalanine closes a CDR3 of 17 amino acids. CDR3 DNA is the only sequence kept; it has 51 bases, read in frame from the first base. V drops 4 bases and J drops 0 bases, leaving 15 bases in between. Whole blood was collected in K2EDTA tubes by collaborating institutions according to the institutions' own protocols. For TCRbeta analysis, collaborator samples were shipped as frozen whole blood, as isolated PBMCs, or as DNA extracted from either sample type. TCRbeta CDR3 regions were amplified from genomic DNA by means of the immunoSEQ Assay, a bias-controlled multiplex PCR. As for the authors' bioinformatics: Within the assay, amplification of reference gene primers was used to estimate how many nucleated cells each sample contained. Sequence reads were collapsed and filtered to measure the absolute abundance of every unique TCRbeta CDR3 rearrangement. For each sample, productive Simpson clonality was calculated by taking the square root of Simpson's diversity index across productive rearrangements. The immuneACCESS repertoire file appears here via TCRdb, limited to in-frame rearrangements. These files lack a portion of the clones; in checked studies, under half of the deficit traces to unresolved V genes, and the cause of the others is not known. Clonal size and the V and J genes are those of that table, whereas D and trimming came from the DNA. A total of 85,000 to 100,000 clones appear in this sample, 90% of them only once. The ten largest clonotypes hold less than 2% of the sample.

In its sample, this clone was seen a few times. Its antigen is not yet known. Base quality data are lacking; no much larger clone is found one base away. On the study overall, not on this receptor specifically: The quantity of clinical and demographic metadata differed by source and by participant and was supplied without curation.

The source of this sequence is a man aged 55 to 69 with acute or convalescent COVID-19. The receptor chain draws on TRBV6-1 and TRBJ2-2, and perhaps TRBD1 as D gene, on 5 matching bases. The sequenced sample was peripheral blood. The bases are TGTGCCAGCAGTGCCCGATTGGGGCAGGCGAACACCGGGGAGCTGTTTTTT. It is translated as CASSARLGQANTGELFF.